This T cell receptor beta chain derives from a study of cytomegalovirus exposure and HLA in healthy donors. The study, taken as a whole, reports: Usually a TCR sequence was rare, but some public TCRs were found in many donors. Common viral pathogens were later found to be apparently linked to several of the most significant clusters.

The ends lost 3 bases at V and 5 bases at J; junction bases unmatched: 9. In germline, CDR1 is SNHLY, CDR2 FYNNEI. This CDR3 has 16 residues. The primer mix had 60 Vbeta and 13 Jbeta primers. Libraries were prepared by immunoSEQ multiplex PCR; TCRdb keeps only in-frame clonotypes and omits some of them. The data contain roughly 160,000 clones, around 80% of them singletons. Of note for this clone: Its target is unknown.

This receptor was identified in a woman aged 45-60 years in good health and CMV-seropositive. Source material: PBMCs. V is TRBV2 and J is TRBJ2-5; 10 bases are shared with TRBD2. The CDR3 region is CASSDRTSGGAETQYF. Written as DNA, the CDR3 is TGTGCCAGCAGTGACCGGACTAGCGGTGGGGCGGAGACCCAGTACTTC.